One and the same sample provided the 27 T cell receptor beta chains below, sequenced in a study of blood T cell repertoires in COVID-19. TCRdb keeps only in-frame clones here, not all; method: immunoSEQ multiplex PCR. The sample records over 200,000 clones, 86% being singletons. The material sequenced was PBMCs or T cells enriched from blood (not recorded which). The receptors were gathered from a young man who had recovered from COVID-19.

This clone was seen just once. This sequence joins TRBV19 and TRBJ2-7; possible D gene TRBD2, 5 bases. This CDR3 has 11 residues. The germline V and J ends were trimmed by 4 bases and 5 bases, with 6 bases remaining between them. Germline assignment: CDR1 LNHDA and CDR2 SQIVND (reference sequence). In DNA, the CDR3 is TGTGCCAGTAGTACGGGGAACGAGCAGTACTTC. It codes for CASSTGNEQYF.

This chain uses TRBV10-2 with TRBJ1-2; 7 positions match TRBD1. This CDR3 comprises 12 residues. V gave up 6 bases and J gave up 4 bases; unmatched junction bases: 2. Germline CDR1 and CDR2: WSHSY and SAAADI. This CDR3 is CASSGTAYGYTF. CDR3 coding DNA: TGCGCCAGCAGCGGGACAGCCTATGGCTACACCTTC.

The CDR3 nucleotides read TGCAGTGCCAGTGCGGGACAGGGAACCAAAAACATTCAGTACTTC. Its translation: CSASAGQGTKNIQYF. V usage is TRBV20-1 and J usage is TRBJ2-4, with 9 bases fitting TRBD1. The CDR3 length is 15 residues. The V gene end was trimmed by 6 bases and the J gene end by 2 bases; junction bases not matched to a gene: 8. CDR1 is DFQATT and CDR2 is SNEGSKA in the germline V gene (reference sequence).

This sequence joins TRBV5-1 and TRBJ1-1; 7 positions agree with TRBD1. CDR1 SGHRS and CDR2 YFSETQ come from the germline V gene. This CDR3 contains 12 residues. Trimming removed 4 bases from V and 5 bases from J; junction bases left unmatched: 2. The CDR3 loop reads CASSPTGTEAFF. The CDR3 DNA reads TGCGCCAGCAGCCCGACAGGGACTGAAGCTTTCTTT.

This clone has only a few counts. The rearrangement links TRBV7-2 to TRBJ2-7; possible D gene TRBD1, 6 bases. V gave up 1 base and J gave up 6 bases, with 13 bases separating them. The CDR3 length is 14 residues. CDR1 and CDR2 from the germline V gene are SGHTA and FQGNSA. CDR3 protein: CASSLGTVMVEQYF. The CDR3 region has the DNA TGTGCCAGCAGCTTAGGGACAGTGATGGTCGAGCAGTACTTC.

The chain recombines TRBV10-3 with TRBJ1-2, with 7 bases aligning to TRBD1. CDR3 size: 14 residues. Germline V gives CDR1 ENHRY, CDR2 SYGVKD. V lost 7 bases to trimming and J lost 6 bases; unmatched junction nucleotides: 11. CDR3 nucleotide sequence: TGTGCCATCACCCCAAGACAGGGCATGGATGGCTACACCTTC. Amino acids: CAITPRQGMDGYTF.

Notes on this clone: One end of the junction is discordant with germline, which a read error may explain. This CDR3 reads CASSLEYAGNTNTGELFF. CDR3 DNA sequence: TGTGCTAGCAGCTTAGAGTACGCGGGGAACACGAACACCGGGGAGCTGTTTTTT. The chain joins TRBV7-7 to TRBJ2-2; a weak D match, TRBD2 (6 bases). Germline values: CDR1 SSHAT, CDR2 FNYEAQ (reference sequence). CDR3 size: 18 residues.

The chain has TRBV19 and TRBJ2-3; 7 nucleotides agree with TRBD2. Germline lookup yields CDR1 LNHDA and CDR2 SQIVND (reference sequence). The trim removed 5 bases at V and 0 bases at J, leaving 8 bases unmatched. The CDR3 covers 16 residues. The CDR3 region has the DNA TGTGCCAGTAGTCCCCGAAGCGGGACTAGCACAGATACGCAGTATTTT. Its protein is CASSPRSGTSTDTQYF.

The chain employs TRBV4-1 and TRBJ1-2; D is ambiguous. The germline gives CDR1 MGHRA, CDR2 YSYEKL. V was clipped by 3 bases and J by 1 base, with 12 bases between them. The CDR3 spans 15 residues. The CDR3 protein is CASSQPLSGNYGYTF. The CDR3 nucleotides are TGCGCCAGCAGCCAGCCTCTCAGCGGTAACTATGGCTACACCTTC.

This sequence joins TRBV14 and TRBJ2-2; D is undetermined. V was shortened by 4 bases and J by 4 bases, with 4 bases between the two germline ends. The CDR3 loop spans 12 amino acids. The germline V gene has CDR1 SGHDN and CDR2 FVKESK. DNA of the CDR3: TGTGCCAGCAGCCCCATCACCGGGGAGCTGTTTTTT. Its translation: CASSPITGELFF.

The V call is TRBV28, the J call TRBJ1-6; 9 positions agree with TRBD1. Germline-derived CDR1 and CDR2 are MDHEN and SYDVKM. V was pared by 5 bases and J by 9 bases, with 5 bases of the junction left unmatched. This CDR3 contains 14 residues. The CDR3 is CASSPRQGVSPLHF. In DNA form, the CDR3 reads TGTGCCAGCAGTCCCCGACAGGGGGTTTCACCCCTCCACTTT.

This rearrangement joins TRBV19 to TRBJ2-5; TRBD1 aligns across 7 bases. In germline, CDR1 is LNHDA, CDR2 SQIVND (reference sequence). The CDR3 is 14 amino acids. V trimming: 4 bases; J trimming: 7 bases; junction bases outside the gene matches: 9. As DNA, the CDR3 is TGTGCCAGTAGTAAGGACAGGCCAAGTGGGACCCAGTACTTC. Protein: CASSKDRPSGTQYF.

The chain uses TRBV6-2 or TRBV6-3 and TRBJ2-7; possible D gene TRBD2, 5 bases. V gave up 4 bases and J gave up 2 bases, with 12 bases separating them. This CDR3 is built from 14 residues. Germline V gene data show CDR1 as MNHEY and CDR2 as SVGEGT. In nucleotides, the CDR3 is TGTGCCAGCAGTTCAGGCGGGCCCCCCTACGAGCAGTACTTC. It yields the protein CASSSGGPPYEQYF.

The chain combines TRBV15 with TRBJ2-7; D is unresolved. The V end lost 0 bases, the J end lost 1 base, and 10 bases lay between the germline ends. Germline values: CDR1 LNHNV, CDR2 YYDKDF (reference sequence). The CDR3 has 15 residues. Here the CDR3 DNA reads TGTGCCACCAGCAGAGAGCATAGCTTGTCCTACGAGCAGTACTTC. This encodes CATSREHSLSYEQYF.

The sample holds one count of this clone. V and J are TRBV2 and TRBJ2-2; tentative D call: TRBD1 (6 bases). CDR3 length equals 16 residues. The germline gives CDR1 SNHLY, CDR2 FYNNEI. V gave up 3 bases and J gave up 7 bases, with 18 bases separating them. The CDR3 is CASSERRTPTGGELFF. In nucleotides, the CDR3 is TGTGCCAGCAGTGAGAGGAGGACCCCGACAGGCGGGGAGCTGTTTTTT. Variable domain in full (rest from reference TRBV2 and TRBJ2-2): EPEVTQTPSHQVTQMGQEVILRCVPISNHLYFYWYRQILGQKVEFLVSFYNNEISEKSEIFDDQFSVERPDGSNFTLKIRSTKLEDSAMYFCASSERRTPTGGELFFGEGSRLTVL.

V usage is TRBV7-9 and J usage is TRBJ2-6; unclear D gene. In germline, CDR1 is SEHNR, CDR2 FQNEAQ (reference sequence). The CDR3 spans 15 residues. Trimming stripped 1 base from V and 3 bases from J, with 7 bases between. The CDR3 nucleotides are TGTGCCAGCAGCTTAGGGGCAGTTGGGGCCAACGTCCTGACTTTC. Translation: CASSLGAVGANVLTF. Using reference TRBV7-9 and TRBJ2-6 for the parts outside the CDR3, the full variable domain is DTGVSQNPRHKITKRGQNVTFRCDPISEHNRLYWYRQTLGQGPEFLTYFQNEAQLEKSRLLSDRFSAERPKGSFSTLEIQRTEQGDSAMYLCASSLGAVGANVLTFGAGSRLTVL.

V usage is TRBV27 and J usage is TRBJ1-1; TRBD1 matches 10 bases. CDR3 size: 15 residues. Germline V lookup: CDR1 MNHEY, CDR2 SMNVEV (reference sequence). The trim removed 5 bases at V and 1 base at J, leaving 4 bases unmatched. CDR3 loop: CASSVDRGGNTEAFF. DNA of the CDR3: TGTGCCAGCAGTGTGGACAGGGGGGGGAACACTGAAGCTTTCTTT.

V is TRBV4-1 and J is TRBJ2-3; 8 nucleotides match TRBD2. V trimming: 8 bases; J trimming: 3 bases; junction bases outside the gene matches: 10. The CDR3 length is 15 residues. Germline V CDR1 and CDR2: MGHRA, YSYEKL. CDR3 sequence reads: CASRSLSGITDTQYF. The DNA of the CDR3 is TGCGCCAGCCGTAGCCTTAGCGGGATAACAGATACGCAGTATTTT.

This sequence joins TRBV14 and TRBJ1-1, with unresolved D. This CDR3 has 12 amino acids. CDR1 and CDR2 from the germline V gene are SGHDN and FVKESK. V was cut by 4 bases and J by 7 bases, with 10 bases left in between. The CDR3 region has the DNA TGTGCCAGCAGCCCCAGCGGTTATGAAGCTTTCTTT. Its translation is CASSPSGYEAFF. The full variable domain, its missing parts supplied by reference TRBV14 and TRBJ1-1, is EAGVTQFPSHSVIEKGQTVTLRCDPISGHDNLYWYRRVMGKEIKFLLHFVKESKQDESGMPNNRFLAERTGGTYSTLKVQPAELEDSGVYFCASSPSGYEAFFGQGTRLTVV.

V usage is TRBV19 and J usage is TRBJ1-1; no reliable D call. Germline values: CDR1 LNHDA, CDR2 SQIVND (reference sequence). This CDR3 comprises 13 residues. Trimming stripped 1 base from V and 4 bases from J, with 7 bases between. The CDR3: CASSIVGFTEAFF. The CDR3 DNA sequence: TGTGCCAGTAGTATAGTGGGCTTCACTGAAGCTTTCTTT.

DNA for the CDR3: TGTGCCAGCAGCTTGTCAGGGGTTGGTGGAAACACCATATATTTT. This sequence encodes CASSLSGVGGNTIYF. The chain has TRBV5-8 and TRBJ1-3; D is possibly TRBD1 (6 bases). The V end lost 1 base, the J end lost 3 bases, and 11 bases lay between the germline ends. This CDR3 has 15 amino acids. Germline V CDR1 and CDR2: SGHTS, YDEGEE.

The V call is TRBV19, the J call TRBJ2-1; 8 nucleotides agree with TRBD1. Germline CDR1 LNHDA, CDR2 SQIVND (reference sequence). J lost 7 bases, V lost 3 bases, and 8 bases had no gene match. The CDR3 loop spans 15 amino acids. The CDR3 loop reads CASSMTGVAWNEQFF. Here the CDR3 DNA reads TGTGCCAGTAGTATGACAGGGGTGGCGTGGAATGAGCAGTTCTTC. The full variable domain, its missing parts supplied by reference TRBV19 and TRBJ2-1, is DGGITQSPKYLFRKEGQNVTLSCEQNLNHDAMYWYRQDPGQGLRLIYYSQIVNDFQKGDIAEGYSVSREKKESFPLTVTSAQKNPTAFYLCASSMTGVAWNEQFFGPGTRLTVL.

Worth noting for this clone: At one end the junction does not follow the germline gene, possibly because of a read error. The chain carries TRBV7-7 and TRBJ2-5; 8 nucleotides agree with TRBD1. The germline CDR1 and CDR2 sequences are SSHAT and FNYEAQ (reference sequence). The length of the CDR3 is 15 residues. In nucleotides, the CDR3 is TGTGCTAGCAGCTTAGAACAGGGGGATTGGGAGACCCAGTACTTC. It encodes CASSLEQGDWETQYF.

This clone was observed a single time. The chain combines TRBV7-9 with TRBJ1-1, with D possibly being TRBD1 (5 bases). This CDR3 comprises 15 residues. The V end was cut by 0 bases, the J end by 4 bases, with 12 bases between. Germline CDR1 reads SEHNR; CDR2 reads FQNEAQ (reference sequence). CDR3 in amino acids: CASSLAGEEGTEAFF. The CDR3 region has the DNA TGTGCCAGCAGCTTAGCGGGGGAGGAGGGCACTGAAGCTTTCTTT.

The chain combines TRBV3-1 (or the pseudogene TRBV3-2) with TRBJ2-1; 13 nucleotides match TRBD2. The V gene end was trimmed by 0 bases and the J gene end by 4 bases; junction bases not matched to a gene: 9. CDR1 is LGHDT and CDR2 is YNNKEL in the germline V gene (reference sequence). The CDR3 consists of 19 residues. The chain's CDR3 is CASSQDLLAGGPLYNEQFF. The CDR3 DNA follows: TGTGCCAGCAGCCAAGATCTACTAGCGGGGGGGCCGTTATACAATGAGCAGTTCTTC.

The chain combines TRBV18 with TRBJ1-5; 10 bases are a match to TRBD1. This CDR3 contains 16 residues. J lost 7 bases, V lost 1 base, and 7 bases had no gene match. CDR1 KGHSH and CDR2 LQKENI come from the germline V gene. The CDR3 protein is CASSPQETGGGQPQHF. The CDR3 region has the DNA TGTGCCAGCTCACCACAAGAGACAGGGGGCGGGCAGCCCCAGCATTTT. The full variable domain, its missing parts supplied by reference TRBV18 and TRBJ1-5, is NAGVMQNPRHLVRRRGQEARLRCSPMKGHSHVYWYRQLPEEGLKFMVYLQKENIIDESGMPKERFSAEFPKEGPSILRIQQVVRGDSAAYFCASSPQETGGGQPQHFGDGTRLSIL.

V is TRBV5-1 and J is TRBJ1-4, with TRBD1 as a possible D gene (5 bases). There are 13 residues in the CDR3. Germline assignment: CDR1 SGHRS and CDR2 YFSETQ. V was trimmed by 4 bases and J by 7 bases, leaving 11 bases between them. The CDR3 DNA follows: TGCGCCAGCAGCCCGGACAACGGTGAAAAACTGTTTTTT. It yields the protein CASSPDNGEKLFF.